Sequencing of this T cell receptor beta chain was carried out in a study of blood T cell repertoires in COVID-19. Study-level background: Both acute and convalescent COVID-19 samples were obtained from the United States, Italy and Spain. Sources were T cells, B-cell-depleted T cells, or PBMCs; the material itself was cDNA or gDNA.

Clones were read by immunoSEQ multiplex PCR, and TCRdb kept only the in-frame ones, dropping some. The data hold approximately 270,000 clones, with around 89% observed a single time. Looked up from germline, CDR1 is LGHNT and CDR2 is FRNRAP. The CDR3 spans 14 residues. The V gene end was trimmed by 8 bases and the J gene end by 0 bases; junction bases not matched to a gene: 2. The sequence was collected from a man aged 25-45 years with acute or convalescent COVID-19. Source material: peripheral blood. The V gene is TRBV12-5, the J gene TRBJ2-2; 8 bases are shared with TRBD1. The CDR3 loop is CASRTGPNTGELFF. The CDR3 DNA sequence: TGTGCTAGTAGGACAGGGCCGAACACCGGGGAGCTGTTTTTT.